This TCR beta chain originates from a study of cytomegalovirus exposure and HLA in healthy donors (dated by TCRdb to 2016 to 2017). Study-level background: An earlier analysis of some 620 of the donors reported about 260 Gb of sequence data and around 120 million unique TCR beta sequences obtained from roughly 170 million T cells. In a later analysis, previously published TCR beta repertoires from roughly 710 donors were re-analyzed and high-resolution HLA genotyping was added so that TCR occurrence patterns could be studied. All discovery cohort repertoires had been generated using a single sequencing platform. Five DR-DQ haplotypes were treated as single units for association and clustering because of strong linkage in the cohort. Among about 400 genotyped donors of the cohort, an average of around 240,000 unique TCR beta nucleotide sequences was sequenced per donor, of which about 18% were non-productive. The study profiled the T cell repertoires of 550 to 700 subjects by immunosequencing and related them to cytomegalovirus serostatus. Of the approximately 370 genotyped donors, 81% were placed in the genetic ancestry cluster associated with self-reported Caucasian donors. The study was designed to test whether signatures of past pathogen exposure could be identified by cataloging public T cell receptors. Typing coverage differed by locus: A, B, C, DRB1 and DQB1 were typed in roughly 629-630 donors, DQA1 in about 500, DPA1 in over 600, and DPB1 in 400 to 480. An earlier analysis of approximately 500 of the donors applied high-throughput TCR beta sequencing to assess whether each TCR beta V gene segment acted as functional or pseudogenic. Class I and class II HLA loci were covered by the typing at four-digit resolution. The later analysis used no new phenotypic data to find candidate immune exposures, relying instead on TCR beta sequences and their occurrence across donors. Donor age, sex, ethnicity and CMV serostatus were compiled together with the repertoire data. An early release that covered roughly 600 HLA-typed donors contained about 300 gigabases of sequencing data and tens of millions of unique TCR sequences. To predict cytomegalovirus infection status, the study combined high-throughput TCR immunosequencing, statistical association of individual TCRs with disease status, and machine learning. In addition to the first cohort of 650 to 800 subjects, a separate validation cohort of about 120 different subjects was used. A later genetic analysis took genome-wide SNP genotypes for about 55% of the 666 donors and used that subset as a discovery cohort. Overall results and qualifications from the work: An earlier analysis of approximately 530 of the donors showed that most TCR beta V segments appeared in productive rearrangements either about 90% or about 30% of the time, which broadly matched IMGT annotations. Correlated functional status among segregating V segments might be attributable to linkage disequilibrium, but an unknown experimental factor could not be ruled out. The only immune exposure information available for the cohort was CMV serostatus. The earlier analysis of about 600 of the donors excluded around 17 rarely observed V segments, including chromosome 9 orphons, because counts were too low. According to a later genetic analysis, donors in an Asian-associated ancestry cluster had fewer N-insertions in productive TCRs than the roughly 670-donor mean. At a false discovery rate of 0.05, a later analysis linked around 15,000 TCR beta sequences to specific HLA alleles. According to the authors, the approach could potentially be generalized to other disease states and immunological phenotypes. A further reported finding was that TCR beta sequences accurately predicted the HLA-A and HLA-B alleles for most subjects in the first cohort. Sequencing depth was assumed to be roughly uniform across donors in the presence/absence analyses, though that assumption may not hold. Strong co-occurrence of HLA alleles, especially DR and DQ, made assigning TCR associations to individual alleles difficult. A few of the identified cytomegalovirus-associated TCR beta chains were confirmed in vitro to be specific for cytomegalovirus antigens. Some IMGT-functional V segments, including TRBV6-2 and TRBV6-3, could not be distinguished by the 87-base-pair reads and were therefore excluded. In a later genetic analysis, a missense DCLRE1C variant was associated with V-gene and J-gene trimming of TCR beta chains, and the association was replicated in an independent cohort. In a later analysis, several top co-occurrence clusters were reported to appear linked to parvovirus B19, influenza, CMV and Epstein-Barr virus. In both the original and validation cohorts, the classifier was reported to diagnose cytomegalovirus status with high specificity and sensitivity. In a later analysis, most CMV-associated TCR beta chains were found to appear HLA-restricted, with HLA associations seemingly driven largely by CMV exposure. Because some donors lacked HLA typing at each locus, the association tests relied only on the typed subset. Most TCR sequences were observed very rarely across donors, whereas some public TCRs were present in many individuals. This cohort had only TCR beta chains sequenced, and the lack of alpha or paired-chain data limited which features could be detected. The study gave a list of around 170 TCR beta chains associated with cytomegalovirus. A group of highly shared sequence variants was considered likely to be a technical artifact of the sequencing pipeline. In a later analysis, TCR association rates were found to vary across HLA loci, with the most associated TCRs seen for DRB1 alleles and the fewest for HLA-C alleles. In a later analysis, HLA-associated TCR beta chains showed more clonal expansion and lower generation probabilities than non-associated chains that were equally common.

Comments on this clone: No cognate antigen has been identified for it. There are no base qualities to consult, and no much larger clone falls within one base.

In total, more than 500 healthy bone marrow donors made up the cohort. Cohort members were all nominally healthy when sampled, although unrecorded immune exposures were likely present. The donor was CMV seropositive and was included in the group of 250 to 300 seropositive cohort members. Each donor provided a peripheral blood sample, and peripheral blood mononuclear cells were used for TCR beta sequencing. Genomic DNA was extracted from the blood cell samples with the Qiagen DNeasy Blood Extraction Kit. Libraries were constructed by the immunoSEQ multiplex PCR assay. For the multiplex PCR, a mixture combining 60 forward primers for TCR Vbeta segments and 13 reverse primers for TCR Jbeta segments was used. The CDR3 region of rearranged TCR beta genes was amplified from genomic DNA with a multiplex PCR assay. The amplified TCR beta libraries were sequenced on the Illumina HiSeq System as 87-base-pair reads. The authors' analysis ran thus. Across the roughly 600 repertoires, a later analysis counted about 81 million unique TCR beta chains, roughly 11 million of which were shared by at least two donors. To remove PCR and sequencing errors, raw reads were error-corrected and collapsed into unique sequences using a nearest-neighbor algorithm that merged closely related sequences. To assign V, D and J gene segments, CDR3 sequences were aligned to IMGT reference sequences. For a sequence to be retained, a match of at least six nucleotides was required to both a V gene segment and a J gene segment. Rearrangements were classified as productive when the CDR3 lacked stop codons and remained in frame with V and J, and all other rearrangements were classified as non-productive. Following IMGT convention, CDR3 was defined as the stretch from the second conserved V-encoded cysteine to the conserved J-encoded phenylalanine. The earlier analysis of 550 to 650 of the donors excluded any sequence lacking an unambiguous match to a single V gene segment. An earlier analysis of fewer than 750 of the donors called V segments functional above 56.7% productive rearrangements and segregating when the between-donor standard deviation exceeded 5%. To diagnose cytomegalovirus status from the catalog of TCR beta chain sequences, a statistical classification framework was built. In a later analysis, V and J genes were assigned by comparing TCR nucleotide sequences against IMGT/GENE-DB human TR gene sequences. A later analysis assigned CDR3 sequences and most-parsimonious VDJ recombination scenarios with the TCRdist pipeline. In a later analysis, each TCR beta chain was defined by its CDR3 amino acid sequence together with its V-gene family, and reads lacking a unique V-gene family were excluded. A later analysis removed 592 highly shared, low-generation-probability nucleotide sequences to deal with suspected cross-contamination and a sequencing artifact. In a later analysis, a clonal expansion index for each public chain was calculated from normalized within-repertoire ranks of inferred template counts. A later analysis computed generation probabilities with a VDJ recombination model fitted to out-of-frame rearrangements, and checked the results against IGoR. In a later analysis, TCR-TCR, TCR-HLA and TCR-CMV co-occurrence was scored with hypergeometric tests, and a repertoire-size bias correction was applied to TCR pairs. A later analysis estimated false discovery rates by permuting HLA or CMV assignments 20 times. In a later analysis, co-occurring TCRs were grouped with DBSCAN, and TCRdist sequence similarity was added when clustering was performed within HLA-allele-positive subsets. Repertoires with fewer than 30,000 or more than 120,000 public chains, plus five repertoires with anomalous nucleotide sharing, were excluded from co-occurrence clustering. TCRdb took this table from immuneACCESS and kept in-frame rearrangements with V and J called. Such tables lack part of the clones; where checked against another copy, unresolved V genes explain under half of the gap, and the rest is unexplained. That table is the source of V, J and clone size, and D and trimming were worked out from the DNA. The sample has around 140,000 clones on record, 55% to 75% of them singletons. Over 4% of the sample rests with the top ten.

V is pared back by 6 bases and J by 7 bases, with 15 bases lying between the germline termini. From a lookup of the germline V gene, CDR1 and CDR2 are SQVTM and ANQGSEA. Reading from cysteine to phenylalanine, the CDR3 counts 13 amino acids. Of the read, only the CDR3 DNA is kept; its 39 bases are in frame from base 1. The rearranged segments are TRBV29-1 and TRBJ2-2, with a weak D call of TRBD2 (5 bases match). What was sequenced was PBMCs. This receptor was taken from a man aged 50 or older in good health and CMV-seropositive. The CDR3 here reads CSVASSSGGELFF. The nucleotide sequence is TGCAGCGTCGCCTCTAGCTCTGGCGGGGAGCTGTTTTTT.